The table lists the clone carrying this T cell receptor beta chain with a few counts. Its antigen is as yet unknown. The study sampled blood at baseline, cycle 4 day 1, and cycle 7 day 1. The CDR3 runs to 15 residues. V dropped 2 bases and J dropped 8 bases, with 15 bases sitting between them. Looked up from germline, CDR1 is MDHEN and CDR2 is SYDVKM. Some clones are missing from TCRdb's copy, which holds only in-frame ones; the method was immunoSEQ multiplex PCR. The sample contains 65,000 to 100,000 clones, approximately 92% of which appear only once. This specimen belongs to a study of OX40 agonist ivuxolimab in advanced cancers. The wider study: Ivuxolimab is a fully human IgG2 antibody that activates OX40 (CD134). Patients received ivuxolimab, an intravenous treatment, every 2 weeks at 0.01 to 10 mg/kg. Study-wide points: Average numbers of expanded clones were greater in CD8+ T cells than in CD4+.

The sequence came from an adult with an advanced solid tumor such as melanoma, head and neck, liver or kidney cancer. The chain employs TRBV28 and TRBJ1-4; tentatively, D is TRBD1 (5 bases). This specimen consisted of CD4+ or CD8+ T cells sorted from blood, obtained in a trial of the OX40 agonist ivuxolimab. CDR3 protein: CASSLRRSGLEKLFF. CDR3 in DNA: TGTGCCAGCAGTTTACGTCGGTCAGGGCTAGAAAAACTGTTTTTT.